This T cell receptor (beta chain) derives from a study of CD8 T cells in ankylosing spondylitis. Scientists made TCR beta libraries using quantitative 5'-RACE with molecular barcodes. MiXCR was run by TCRdb on the 5' RACE reads, yielding one entry per CDR3 protein. The repertoire holds under 200,000 distinct CDR3 sequences, with under 14% as singletons. In this sample, this clonotype turned up many times. Its antigen is not identified. The CDR3 has 10 residues. Trimming took off 1 base at V and 6 bases at J, with 0 bases between the two ends. Per germline, CDR1 SGHVS and CDR2 FQNEAQ. Study conclusions and caveats: It was reported that disease-linked clones were significantly enriched in matched ankylosing spondylitis synovial fluid.

The TCR sequence derives from a male donor with ankylosing spondylitis or in good health (not recorded which). The chain is built from TRBV7-8 and TRBJ2-5; D gene uncertain. The material sequenced was blood, either unsorted or a sorted T cell fraction (not recorded which). CDR3 nucleotide sequence: TGTGCCAGCAGCTTAGAGACCCAGTACTTC. Translated, it gives CASSLETQYF.